This T cell receptor beta chain was documented in a study of blood T cell repertoires in COVID-19. Sequenced by immunoSEQ multiplex PCR; TCRdb stores in-frame clones only, minus some. The sample holds 330,000 or so clones, about nine tenths seen once. Seattle enrolled patients during active infection and tracked them longitudinally. The junction had 5 bases not matched to a gene; V was cut back by 5 bases and J by 5 bases. CDR3 size: 14 residues. In germline, CDR1 is SGHTA, CDR2 FQGTGA. The clonotype was recovered from an older woman with COVID-19, enrolled during active disease. Sequenced sample: peripheral blood. The chain links TRBV7-3 to TRBJ2-3, with TRBD1 matching over 9 bases. This chain's CDR3 is CASSPTGGVDTQYF. The CDR3 nucleotides read TGTGCCAGCAGCCCGACAGGGGGAGTAGATACGCAGTATTTT.